This T cell receptor beta chain originates from a study of early T cells in non-severe SARS-CoV-2 infection. Each cDNA molecule carried a unique molecular identifier. Each CDR3 protein is one row after TCRdb ran MiXCR on the 5' RACE reads. The sample contains around 28,000 distinct CDR3 sequences, approximately 5.9% of which appear only once. Germline assignment: CDR1 MDHEN and CDR2 SYDVKM. The CDR3 loop spans 14 amino acids. V lost 2 bases and J 2 bases, leaving 8 bases between the germline ends. In its sample, this clonotype was seen many times. The sequence derives from an adult who was a healthcare worker with PCR-confirmed SARS-CoV-2 infection or an uninfected control (not recorded which). This sequence joins TRBV28 and TRBJ2-3; no firm D call. Specimen: whole blood. The DNA for the CDR3 is TGTGCCAGCAGTTTAAGAGCAACCACAGATACGCAGTATTTT. It encodes CASSLRATTDTQYF.